This T cell receptor beta chain was sequenced during a study of patients with pleural tuberculosis (TCRdb year 2014). Instrument on record: Illumina Genome Analyzer IIx. Clones were called with MiXCR by TCRdb after fastp trimmed the public reads at Q25, and only in-frame beta chains were retained. One record per CDR3 amino acid sequence lists the most common genes and DNA. The sample yields around 50,000 distinct CDR3 sequences; under 8.5% were counted once. The ten largest clonotypes hold roughly 15% of the sample. This clonotype was counted ten times or more. The clone's antigen remains unknown. It has no much larger one-base neighbor in the sample; base qualities were not kept. Per the germline V gene, MNHNS is the CDR1 and SASEGT is the CDR2. V is reduced by 6 bases and J by 2 bases, leaving a spacing of 11 bases between them. The CDR3 contains 13 residues, cysteine and phenylalanine counted. Kept here is only the CDR3 DNA, which spans 39 bases and is read in frame from base 1.

Recombination linked TRBV6-1 to TRBJ2-7; matching of 6 bases hints at TRBD1 as the D gene. The receptor's source is a human donor with pleural tuberculosis. In nucleotide form, the sequence is TGTGCCAGCAGCGAACAGGGCACCTACGAGCAGTACTTC. Translated, it reads CASSEQGTYEQYF.